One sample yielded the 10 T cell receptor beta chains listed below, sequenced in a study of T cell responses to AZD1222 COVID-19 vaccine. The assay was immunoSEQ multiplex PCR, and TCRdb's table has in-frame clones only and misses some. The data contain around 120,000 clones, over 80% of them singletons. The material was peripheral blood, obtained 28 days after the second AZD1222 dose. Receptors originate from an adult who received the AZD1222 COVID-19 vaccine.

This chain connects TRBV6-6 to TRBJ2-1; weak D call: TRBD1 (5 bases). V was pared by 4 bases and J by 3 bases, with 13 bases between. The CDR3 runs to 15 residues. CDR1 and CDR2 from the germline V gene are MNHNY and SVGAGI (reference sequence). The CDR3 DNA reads TGTGCCAGCAGTTCCCAGGGTCGCTACTACAATGAGCAGTTCTTC. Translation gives CASSSQGRYYNEQFF.

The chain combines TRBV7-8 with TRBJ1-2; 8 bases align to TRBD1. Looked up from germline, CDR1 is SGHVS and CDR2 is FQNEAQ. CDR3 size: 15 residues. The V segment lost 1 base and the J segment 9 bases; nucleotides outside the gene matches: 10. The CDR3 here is CASSLVSGGLASYTF. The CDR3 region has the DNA TGTGCCAGCAGCTTAGTTTCAGGGGGCTTGGCGAGCTACACCTTC.

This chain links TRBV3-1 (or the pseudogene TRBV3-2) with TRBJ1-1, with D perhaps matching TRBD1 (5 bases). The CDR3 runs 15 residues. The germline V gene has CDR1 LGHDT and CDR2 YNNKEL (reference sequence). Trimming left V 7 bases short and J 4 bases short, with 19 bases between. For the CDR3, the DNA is TGTGCCAGCATGAGGGACTCCGCTCCGAGCACTGAAGCTTTCTTT. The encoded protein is CASMRDSAPSTEAFF.

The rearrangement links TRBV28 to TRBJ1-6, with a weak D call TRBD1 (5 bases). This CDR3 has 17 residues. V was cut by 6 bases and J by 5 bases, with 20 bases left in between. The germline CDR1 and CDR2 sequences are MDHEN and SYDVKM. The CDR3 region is CASRGRVDPLDNSPLHF. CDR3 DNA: TGTGCCAGCAGAGGCAGGGTGGACCCTCTCGATAATTCACCCCTCCACTTT.

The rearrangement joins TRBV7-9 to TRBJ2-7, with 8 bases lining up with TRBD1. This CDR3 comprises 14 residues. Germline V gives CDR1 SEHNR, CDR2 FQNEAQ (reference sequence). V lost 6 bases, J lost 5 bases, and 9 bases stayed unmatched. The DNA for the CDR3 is TGTGCCAGCAGGGAATCAGGGGGCACTGACGAGCAGTACTTC. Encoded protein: CASRESGGTDEQYF.

CDR3 in DNA: TGTGCCAGCAGTAAGTACAGGGGAGCCACCGGGGAGCTGTTTTTT. Translating gives CASSKYRGATGELFF. The chain recombines TRBV6-2 or TRBV6-3 with TRBJ2-2; 7 bases are shared with TRBD1. Germline V lookup: CDR1 MNHEY, CDR2 SVGEGT. Germline trimming cut 5 bases from V and 4 bases from J; bases unmatched to any gene: 7. CDR3 size: 15 residues.

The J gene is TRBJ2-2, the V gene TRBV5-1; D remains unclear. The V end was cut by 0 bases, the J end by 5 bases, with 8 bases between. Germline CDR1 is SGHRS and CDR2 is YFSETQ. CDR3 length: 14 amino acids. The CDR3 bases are TGCGCCAGCAGCTTGGCCCCGGAAACCGGGGAGCTGTTTTTT. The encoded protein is CASSLAPETGELFF.

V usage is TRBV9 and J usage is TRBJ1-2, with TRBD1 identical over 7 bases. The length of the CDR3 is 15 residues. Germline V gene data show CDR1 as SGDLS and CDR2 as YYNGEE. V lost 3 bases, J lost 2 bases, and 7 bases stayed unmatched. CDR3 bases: TGTGCCAGCAGCGGACCGGGACAGCAGAACTATGGCTACACCTTC. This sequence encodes CASSGPGQQNYGYTF. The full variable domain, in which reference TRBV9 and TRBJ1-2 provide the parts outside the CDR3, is DSGVTQTPKHLITATGQRVTLRCSPRSGDLSVYWYQQSLDQGLQFLIQYYNGEERAKGNILERFSAQQFPDLHSELNLSSLELGDSALYFCASSGPGQQNYGYTFGSGTRLTVV.

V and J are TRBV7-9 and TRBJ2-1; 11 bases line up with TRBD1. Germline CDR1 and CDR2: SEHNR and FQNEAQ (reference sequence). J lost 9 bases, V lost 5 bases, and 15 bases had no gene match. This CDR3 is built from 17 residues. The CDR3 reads CASSPRWRGQGGPEQFF. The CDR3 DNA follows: TGTGCCAGCAGCCCTCGTTGGAGGGGACAGGGGGGTCCTGAGCAGTTCTTC.

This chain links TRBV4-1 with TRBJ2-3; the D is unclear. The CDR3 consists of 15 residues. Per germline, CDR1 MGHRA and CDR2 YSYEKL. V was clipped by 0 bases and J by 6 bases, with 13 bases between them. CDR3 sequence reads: CASSQDGPTRDTQYF. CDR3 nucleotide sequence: TGCGCCAGCAGCCAAGATGGCCCGACCCGGGATACGCAGTATTTT.